The 17 T cell receptor beta chains below were found in one sample sequenced in a study of identical twins. TCRdb independently ran MiXCR on the 5' RACE reads; one entry per CDR3 protein. Found here are 150,000 or so distinct CDR3 sequences, 3.5% of them singletons; the top ten hold 7.5% to 8.5%. The sequenced sample was memory T cells sorted from blood. The receptors originated from a man aged 18 to 35 in good health.

Many counts were recorded for this clonotype. The CDR3 sequence is CASSLRQKDTQYF. CDR3 bases: TGTGCCAGCAGTTTACGACAGAAAGATACGCAGTATTTT. This chain uses TRBV27 with TRBJ2-3, with D possibly TRBD1 on 5 matching bases. Germline V gene sequence: CDR1 MNHEY, CDR2 SMNVEV (reference sequence). This CDR3 spans 13 amino acids. Trimming shortened V by 2 bases and J by 5 bases, and 8 bases separated the two germline ends.

There are many counts of this clonotype. V usage is TRBV27 and J usage is TRBJ2-1, with D possibly matching TRBD1 (6 bases). The CDR3 extends over 14 amino acids. Germline V gene lookup returns CDR1 MNHEY and CDR2 SMNVEV (reference sequence). V lost 3 bases and J 2 bases, leaving 8 bases between the germline ends. The CDR3 DNA reads TGTGCCAGCAGTTTTCAGGGGCCCTACAATGAGCAGTTCTTC. The encoded protein is CASSFQGPYNEQFF.

This clonotype was seen at least ten times. The chain joins TRBV18 to TRBJ2-1; D is ambiguous. The V gene's germline CDR1 is KGHSH and CDR2 LQKENI. Trimming stripped 0 bases from V and 0 bases from J, with 9 bases between. The CDR3 totals 16 residues. The CDR3 loop reads CASSPPWLSSYNEQFF. DNA for the CDR3: TGTGCCAGCTCACCACCCTGGCTAAGCTCCTACAATGAGCAGTTCTTC.

In this sample, this clonotype turned up a few times. The chain recombines TRBV7-2 with TRBJ1-6; 7 nucleotides match TRBD1. The germline V gene has CDR1 SGHTA and CDR2 FQGNSA. The trim removed 4 bases at V and 7 bases at J, leaving 7 bases unmatched. The CDR3 runs to 15 residues. Written as DNA, the CDR3 is TGTGCCAGCAGCTCCCCGACAGGGCTCAATTCACCCCTCCACTTT. It translates to CASSSPTGLNSPLHF. The full variable domain, its missing parts supplied by reference TRBV7-2 and TRBJ1-6, is GAGVSQSPSNKVTEKGKDVELRCDPISGHTALYWYRQSLGQGLEFLIYFQGNSAPDKSGLPSDRFSAERTGGSVSTLTIQRTQQEDSAVYLCASSSPTGLNSPLHFGNGTRLTVT.

This clonotype has a count of ten or more. The DNA of the CDR3 is TGTGCCAGCTCACCGACAGGGCAAGAGACCCAGTACTTC. This encodes CASSPTGQETQYF. The rearrangement uses TRBV18 and TRBJ2-5; the match to TRBD1 covers 7 bases. Germline CDR1 reads KGHSH; CDR2 reads LQKENI. The CDR3 is 13 amino acids. Trimming cost V 3 bases and J 2 bases; bases outside gene matches: 0.

This clonotype came up many times. This chain uses TRBV10-3 with TRBJ1-6; no clear D. Germline V gene sequence: CDR1 ENHRY, CDR2 SYGVKD. Trimming shortened V by 5 bases and J by 7 bases, and 9 bases separated the two germline ends. There are 13 residues in the CDR3. DNA of the CDR3: TGTGCCATCAGTTCGGCAGACAATTCACCCCTCCACTTT. It yields the protein CAISSADNSPLHF.

This clonotype was observed a handful of times. The chain has TRBV7-9 and TRBJ2-7, with D possibly matching TRBD1 (6 bases). This CDR3 has 13 amino acids. CDR1 SEHNR and CDR2 FQNEAQ come from the germline V gene (reference sequence). Deletions cut 3 bases from V and 7 bases from J, with 13 bases between. The CDR3 nucleotides are TGTGCCAGCAGCTTGAACAGGGATGGGGAGCAGTACTTC. Translating it yields CASSLNRDGEQYF.

This clonotype was counted ten times or more. V gene TRBV29-1 combines with J gene TRBJ1-5, with 9 bases matching TRBD1. The J segment lost 2 bases and the V segment lost 4 bases, leaving 6 bases of the junction unmatched. This CDR3 contains 15 residues. Per germline, CDR1 SQVTM and CDR2 ANQGSEA. The CDR3 DNA is TGCAGCGTTGCCTCGGGACAGGGAGGCAATCAGCCCCAGCATTTT. This translates into CSVASGQGGNQPQHF.

This clonotype was seen at least ten times. The J gene is TRBJ2-7, the V gene TRBV5-5, with D perhaps TRBD2 (5 bases). The CDR3 contains 13 residues. Germline loops: CDR1 SGHKS, CDR2 YYEKEE (reference sequence). Trimming pared 4 bases from V and 6 bases from J, leaving 14 bases between. CDR3 region: CASSPVGETEQYF. In nucleotides, the CDR3 is TGTGCCAGCAGCCCGGTCGGGGAGACCGAGCAGTACTTC.

The V gene is TRBV3-1, the J gene TRBJ2-3; TRBD2 aligns across 14 bases. Germline CDR1 and CDR2: LGHDT and YNNKEL (reference sequence). Trimming cost V 8 bases and J 7 bases; bases outside gene matches: 17. The CDR3 spans 18 residues. CDR3 sequence (DNA): TGTGCCAGCTCGGGACTAGCGGGAGCGGTGTCTTTTATGAATACGCAGTATTTT. Translated, it gives CASSGLAGAVSFMNTQYF.

V and J are TRBV2 and TRBJ2-7; D is perhaps TRBD1 or TRBD2 (5 bases each). The germline V gene encodes CDR1 SNHLY and CDR2 FYNNEI. This CDR3 spans 13 amino acids. Between the trimmed V and J ends, which lost 6 bases and 2 bases, there was a span of 11 bases. The CDR3 coding sequence is TGTGCCAGCAGGGCCGGGGCCCCCTACGAGCAGTACGTC. Its protein is CASRAGAPYEQYV.

This clonotype was seen many times. V gene TRBV20-1 combines with J gene TRBJ2-3; 7 bases fit TRBD2. The CDR3 has 12 amino acids. CDR1 is DFQATT, CDR2 SNEGSKA, per germline (reference sequence). V lost 7 bases and J lost 7; bases outside the gene matches: 8. The CDR3: CSVMGSGNTQYF. The CDR3 nucleotides are TGCAGTGTCATGGGGAGCGGGAATACGCAGTATTTT.

There are many counts of this clonotype. The rearrangement joins TRBV10-3 to TRBJ2-2; tentatively, D is TRBD2 (6 bases). The CDR3 length is 17 residues. Trimming shortened V by 7 bases and J by 5 bases, and 23 bases separated the two germline ends. Germline V gene data show CDR1 as ENHRY and CDR2 as SYGVKD. CDR3 in amino acids: CAIKSSRELGRTGELFF. The CDR3 bases are TGTGCCATCAAATCTTCACGGGAGCTGGGTCGGACCGGGGAGCTGTTTTTT.

This clonotype appeared many times. The chain recombines TRBV4-2 with TRBJ2-1; TRBD2 agrees at 10 bases. In germline, CDR1 is LGHNA, CDR2 YNFKEQ. J was trimmed by 6 bases and V by 2 bases; bases with no gene match: 7. CDR3 length: 16 residues. CDR3 bases: TGTGCCAGCAGCCAAAATAGCGGGAGGACATCCAATGAGCAGTTCTTC. Encoded protein: CASSQNSGRTSNEQFF.

In its sample, this clonotype was seen many times. This chain uses TRBV12-3 or TRBV12-4 with TRBJ2-3; 8 bases align to TRBD2. The CDR3 has 16 residues. Trimming cost V 3 bases and J 3 bases; bases outside gene matches: 8. This chain's CDR3 is CASSFFGGRSTDTQYF. For the CDR3, the DNA is TGTGCCAGCAGTTTTTTTGGCGGGAGGTCGACAGATACGCAGTATTTT.

This clonotype has at least ten counts. The chain is built from TRBV29-1 and TRBJ2-3; D remains unclear. Trimming removed 5 bases from V and 4 bases from J, with 13 bases in between. Germline values: CDR1 SQVTM, CDR2 ANQGSEA. The CDR3 extends over 13 amino acids. CDR3 bases: TGCAGCGTTTCAAAAAACATCGCAGATACGCAGTATTTT. This encodes CSVSKNIADTQYF.

The sample holds many counts of this clonotype. V gene TRBV29-1 combines with J gene TRBJ2-3; unclear D gene. Trimming took 5 bases from V and 2 from J, leaving 17 bases between them. CDR1 is SQVTM, CDR2 ANQGSEA, per germline. The CDR3 is 15 amino acids. The CDR3 nucleotides are TGCAGCGTTCGTCGGAAGCTGGTATCCACAGATACGCAGTATTTT. This gives the protein CSVRRKLVSTDTQYF.